Listed here is a single T cell receptor (beta chain). This sample was included in a study of blood T cell repertoires in COVID-19. Overall study context: The study drew acute and convalescent COVID-19 samples from the United States, Italy and Spain. From T cells, B-cell-depleted T cells, or PBMCs came the material, which was cDNA or gDNA.

The CDR3 sequence is 14 residues long. The ends were cut back, 8 bases at V and 7 bases at J, with 17 bases in the middle. Germline V gives CDR1 MNHEY, CDR2 SVGAGI. Per the authors' pipeline: The assay estimated nucleated cells by amplifying reference gene primers. Sequencing used immunoSEQ multiplex PCR; TCRdb keeps in-frame clones, though not all of them. D and trimming were read from the DNA, whereas the V and J calls and clone size are those reported in that table. The sample consists of roughly 250,000 clones, roughly 91% of them appearing once. J is TRBJ2-2 and V is TRBV6-5; TRBD2 is a possible D gene (6 bases). The TCR sequence derives from a woman aged 40 to 50 who had recovered from COVID-19. The source material was peripheral blood. CDR3 loop: CASRGASASGELFF. The CDR3 DNA follows: TGTGCCAGCCGCGGGGCTAGCGCAAGCGGGGAGCTGTTTTTT.